Below, 8 T cell receptor beta chains from the same sample are listed, as sequenced in a study of T-cell reconstitution after alpha-beta-depleted transplantation in children (dated by TCRdb to the mid-2010s). Library construction relied on PCR. The sample was run on an Illumina HiSeq 2500. TCR library preparation used molecular barcoding, with unique molecular identifiers applied to normalize quantification of the TCRbeta repertoire. TCRdb reprocessing: public reads trimmed at Q25 with fastp, clones called with MiXCR, in-frame beta chains kept. For every CDR3 protein sequence, its rows merge into one entry that carries the most common genes and DNA. This sample holds about 500,000 distinct CDR3 sequences; around 10% were observed only once. About 15% of the sample goes to the ten largest clones. What the treatment or condition label conveys for this sample: allogeneic hematopoietic cell transplantation with graft depleted of TCRalphabeta T cells and CD19 B cells.

The sample here was PBMCs, mostly from graft donor cells, taken 180 days after TCRalphabeta/CD19-depleted stem cell transplant. These receptors came from a female patient aged 2 to 10 who had a stem cell transplant for aplastic anemia, so the T cells may come from the graft donor.

This clonotype was counted at least ten times. The chain links TRBV5-1 to TRBJ2-1, with 11 bases fitting TRBD2. Trimming cost V 2 bases and J 8 bases; bases outside gene matches: 6. This CDR3 is built from 15 residues. Germline V gene lookup returns CDR1 SGHRS and CDR2 YFSETQ. The CDR3 protein is CASSFGLAGGDEQFF. The DNA of the CDR3 is TGCGCCAGCAGCTTTGGACTAGCGGGTGGCGATGAGCAGTTCTTC.

The rearrangement joins TRBV20-1 to TRBJ2-3; D is undetermined. V lost 1 base and J 3 bases, leaving 8 bases between the germline ends. Germline CDR1 DFQATT, CDR2 SNEGSKA (reference sequence). This CDR3 is 13 amino acids long. CDR3 bases: TGCAGTGCTAGAGTCCCCAGGACAGATACGCAGTATTTT. Its protein product is CSARVPRTDTQYF.

This chain joins TRBV6-5 and TRBJ2-1, with 9 bases aligning to TRBD2. The CDR3 spans 16 residues. The V gene end was trimmed by 1 base and the J gene end by 12 bases; junction bases not matched to a gene: 13. Germline-derived CDR1 and CDR2 are MNHEY and SVGAGI. The CDR3 here is CASSYYGGRAKVAQFF. Written as DNA, the CDR3 is TGTGCCAGCAGTTACTATGGCGGGAGGGCCAAGGTGGCGCAGTTCTTC.

The V and J genes are TRBV20-1 and TRBJ2-1; a weak D match, TRBD2 (5 bases). CDR1 and CDR2 (germline): DFQATT, SNEGSKA (reference sequence). The CDR3 totals 15 residues. Trimming pared 5 bases from V and 9 bases from J, leaving 23 bases between. CDR3 nucleotide sequence: TGCAGTGCTGGGAAAACACTAGTCCTCGGTTCTGAGCAGTTCTTC. Translating it yields CSAGKTLVLGSEQFF.

This sequence joins TRBV20-1 and TRBJ1-3; 8 bases are shared with TRBD1. CDR3 size: 15 residues. Germline-derived CDR1 and CDR2 are DFQATT and SNEGSKA (reference sequence). The V and J ends lost 5 bases and 0 bases, in that order; junction bases with no gene match: 6. CDR3 in DNA: TGCAGTGCTGAGAACAGGGGGAGCTCTGGAAACACCATATATTTT. Residues: CSAENRGSSGNTIYF.

This clonotype was detected only a few times. The gene calls are TRBV7-2 and TRBJ2-3, with 9 bases fitting TRBD2. CDR1 and CDR2 (germline): SGHTA, FQGNSA. Trimming took 0 bases from V and 5 from J; bases not matched to a gene: 12. This CDR3 region has 18 residues. CDR3 protein: CASSLAYASGIDGDTQYF. Here the CDR3 DNA reads TGTGCCAGCAGCTTAGCGTACGCTAGCGGGATTGATGGAGATACGCAGTATTTT. The variable domain in full, with the rest retrieved from reference TRBV7-2 and TRBJ2-3, is GAGVSQSPSNKVTEKGKDVELRCDPISGHTALYWYRQSLGQGLEFLIYFQGNSAPDKSGLPSDRFSAERTGGSVSTLTIQRTQQEDSAVYLCASSLAYASGIDGDTQYFGPGTRLTVL.

The CDR3 is CSVDDITYGYTF. In DNA, the CDR3 is TGCAGCGTAGACGACATTACCTATGGCTACACCTTC. This chain connects TRBV29-1 to TRBJ1-2; no firm D call. From germline, CDR1 is SQVTM and CDR2 ANQGSEA. The CDR3 is 12 amino acids. The V end was cut by 6 bases, the J end by 4 bases, with 12 bases between.

This clonotype was seen a few times. The gene calls are TRBV6-1 and TRBJ2-1; possible D gene TRBD1, 6 bases. Germline V gives CDR1 MNHNS, CDR2 SASEGT. Trimming stripped 4 bases from V and 4 bases from J, with 11 bases between. CDR3 length equals 14 residues. The CDR3 loop is CASSALGQYNEQFF. As DNA, the CDR3 is TGTGCCAGCAGTGCCCTAGGACAGTACAATGAGCAGTTCTTC.